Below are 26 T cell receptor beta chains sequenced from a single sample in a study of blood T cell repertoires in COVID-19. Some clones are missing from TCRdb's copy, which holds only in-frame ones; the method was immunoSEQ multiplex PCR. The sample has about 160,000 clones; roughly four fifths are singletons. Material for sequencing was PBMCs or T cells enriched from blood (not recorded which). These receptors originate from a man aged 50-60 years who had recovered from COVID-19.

This chain's CDR3 is CASSEYGGGRLETQYF. DNA of the CDR3: TGTGCCAGCAGTGAATACGGCGGTGGGAGGCTGGAGACCCAGTACTTC. The chain employs TRBV2 and TRBJ2-5; a possible D gene is TRBD2 (6 bases). The germline gives CDR1 SNHLY, CDR2 FYNNEI. V dropped 2 bases and J dropped 5 bases, with 18 bases sitting between them. This CDR3 contains 16 residues. Looking up the rest from reference TRBV2 and TRBJ2-5 gives the full variable domain: EPEVTQTPSHQVTQMGQEVILRCVPISNHLYFYWYRQILGQKVEFLVSFYNNEISEKSEIFDDQFSVERPDGSNFTLKIRSTKLEDSAMYFCASSEYGGGRLETQYFGPGTRLLVL.

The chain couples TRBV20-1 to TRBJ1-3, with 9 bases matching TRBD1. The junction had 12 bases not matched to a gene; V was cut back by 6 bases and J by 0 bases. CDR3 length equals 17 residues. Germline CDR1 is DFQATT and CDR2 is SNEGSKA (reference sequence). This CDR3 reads CSASDRGSSYSGNTIYF. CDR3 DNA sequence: TGCAGTGCCAGTGACAGGGGGTCCTCCTACTCTGGAAACACCATATATTTT.

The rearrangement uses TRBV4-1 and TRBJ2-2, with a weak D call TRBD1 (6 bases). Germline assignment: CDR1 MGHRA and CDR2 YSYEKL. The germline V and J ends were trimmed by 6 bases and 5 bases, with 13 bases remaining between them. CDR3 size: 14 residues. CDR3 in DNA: TGCGCCAGCAGATTAACAGGGCAAACCGGGGAGCTGTTTTTT. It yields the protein CASRLTGQTGELFF.

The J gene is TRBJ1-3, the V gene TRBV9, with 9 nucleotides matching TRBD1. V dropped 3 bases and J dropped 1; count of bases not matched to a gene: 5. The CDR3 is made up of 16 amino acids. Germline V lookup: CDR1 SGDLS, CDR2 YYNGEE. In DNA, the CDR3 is TGTGCCAGCAGCGCTCAGACAGGGGGATCTGGAAACACCATATATTTT. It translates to CASSAQTGGSGNTIYF.

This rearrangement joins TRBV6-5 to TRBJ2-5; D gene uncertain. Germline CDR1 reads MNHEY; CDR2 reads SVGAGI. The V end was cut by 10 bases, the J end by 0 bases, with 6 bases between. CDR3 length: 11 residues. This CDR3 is CATDNQETQYF. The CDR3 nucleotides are TGTGCCACCGACAACCAAGAGACCCAGTACTTC.

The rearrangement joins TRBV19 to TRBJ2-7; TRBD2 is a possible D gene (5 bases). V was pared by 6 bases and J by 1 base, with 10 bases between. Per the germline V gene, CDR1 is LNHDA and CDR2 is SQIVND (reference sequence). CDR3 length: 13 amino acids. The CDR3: CASRRGSSYEQYF. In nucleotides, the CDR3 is TGTGCCAGTAGACGTGGGAGTTCCTACGAGCAGTACTTC.

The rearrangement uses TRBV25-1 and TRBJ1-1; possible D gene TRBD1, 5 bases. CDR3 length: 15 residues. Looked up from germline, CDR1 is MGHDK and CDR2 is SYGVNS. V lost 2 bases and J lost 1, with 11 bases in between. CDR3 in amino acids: CASSEVGGANTEAFF. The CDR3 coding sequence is TGTGCCAGCAGTGAAGTGGGGGGTGCGAACACTGAAGCTTTCTTT.

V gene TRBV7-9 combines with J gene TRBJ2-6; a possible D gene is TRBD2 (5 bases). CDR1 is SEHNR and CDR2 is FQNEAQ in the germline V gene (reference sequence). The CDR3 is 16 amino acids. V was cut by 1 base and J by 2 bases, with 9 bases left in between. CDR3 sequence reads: CASSLGYGTGANVLTF. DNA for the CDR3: TGTGCCAGCAGCTTAGGATACGGGACTGGGGCCAACGTCCTGACTTTC.

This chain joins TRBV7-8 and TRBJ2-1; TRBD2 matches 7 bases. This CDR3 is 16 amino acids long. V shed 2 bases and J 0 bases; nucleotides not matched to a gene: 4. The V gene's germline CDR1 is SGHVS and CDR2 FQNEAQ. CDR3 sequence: CASSLYRGDSYNEQFF. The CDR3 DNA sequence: TGTGCCAGCAGCTTATATCGGGGGGACTCCTACAATGAGCAGTTCTTC.

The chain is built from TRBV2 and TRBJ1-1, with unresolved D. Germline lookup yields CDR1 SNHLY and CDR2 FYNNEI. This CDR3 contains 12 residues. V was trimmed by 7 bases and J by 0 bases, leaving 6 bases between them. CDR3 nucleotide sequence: TGTGCCAGCACTTCGGTGAACACTGAAGCTTTCTTT. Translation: CASTSVNTEAFF.

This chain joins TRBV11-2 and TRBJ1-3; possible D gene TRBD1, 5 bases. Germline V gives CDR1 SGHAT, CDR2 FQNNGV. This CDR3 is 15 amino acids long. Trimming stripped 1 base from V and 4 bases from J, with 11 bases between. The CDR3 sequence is CASSLASGYGNTIYF. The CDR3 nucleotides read TGTGCCAGCAGCTTAGCATCAGGGTACGGAAACACCATATATTTT.

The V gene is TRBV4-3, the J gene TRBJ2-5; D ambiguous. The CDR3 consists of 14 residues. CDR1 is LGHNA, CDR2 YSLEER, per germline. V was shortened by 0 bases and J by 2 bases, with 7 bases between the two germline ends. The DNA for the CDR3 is TGCGCCAGCAGCCAAGATGTCAGTCAAGAGACCCAGTACTTC. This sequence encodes CASSQDVSQETQYF.

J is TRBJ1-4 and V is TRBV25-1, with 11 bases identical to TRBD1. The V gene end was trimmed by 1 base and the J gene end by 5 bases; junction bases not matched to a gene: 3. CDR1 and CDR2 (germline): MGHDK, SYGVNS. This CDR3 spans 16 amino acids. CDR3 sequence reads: CASSELGQGANEKLFF. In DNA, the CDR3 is TGTGCCAGCAGTGAATTAGGACAGGGGGCCAATGAAAAACTGTTTTTT. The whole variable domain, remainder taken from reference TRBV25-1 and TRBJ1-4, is EADIYQTPRYLVIGTGKKITLECSQTMGHDKMYWYQQDPGMELHLIHYSYGVNSTEKGDLSSESTVSRIRTEHFPLTLESARPSHTSQYLCASSELGQGANEKLFFGSGTQLSVL.

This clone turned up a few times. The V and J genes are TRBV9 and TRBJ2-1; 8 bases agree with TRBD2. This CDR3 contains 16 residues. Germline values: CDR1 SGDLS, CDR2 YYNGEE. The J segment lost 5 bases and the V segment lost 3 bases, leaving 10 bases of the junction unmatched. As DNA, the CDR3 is TGTGCCAGCAGCGACCGGACTAGCAATATTCACAATGAGCAGTTCTTC. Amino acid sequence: CASSDRTSNIHNEQFF. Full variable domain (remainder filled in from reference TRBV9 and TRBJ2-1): DSGVTQTPKHLITATGQRVTLRCSPRSGDLSVYWYQQSLDQGLQFLIQYYNGEERAKGNILERFSAQQFPDLHSELNLSSLELGDSALYFCASSDRTSNIHNEQFFGPGTRLTVL.

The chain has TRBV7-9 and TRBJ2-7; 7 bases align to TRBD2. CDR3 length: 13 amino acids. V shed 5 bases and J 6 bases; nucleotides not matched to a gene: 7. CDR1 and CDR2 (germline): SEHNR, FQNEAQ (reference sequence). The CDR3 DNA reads TGTGCCAGCAGCCCCGGACCGGGAGGCGAGCAGTACTTC. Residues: CASSPGPGGEQYF.

The CDR3 region has the DNA TGTGCCAGCATTCAAAGGGCAGGGGGATGGAATGAGCAGTTCTTC. This sequence encodes CASIQRAGGWNEQFF. This chain uses TRBV6-5 with TRBJ2-1; the match to TRBD1 covers 7 bases. J was trimmed by 7 bases and V by 7 bases; bases with no gene match: 13. This CDR3 is 15 amino acids long. The germline CDR1 and CDR2 sequences are MNHEY and SVGAGI.

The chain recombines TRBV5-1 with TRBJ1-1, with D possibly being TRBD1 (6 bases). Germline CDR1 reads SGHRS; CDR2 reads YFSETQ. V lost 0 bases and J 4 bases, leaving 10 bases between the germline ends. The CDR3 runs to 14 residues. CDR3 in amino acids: CASSLDREGTEAFF. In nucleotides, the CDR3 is TGCGCCAGCAGCTTGGACAGGGAAGGCACTGAAGCTTTCTTT.

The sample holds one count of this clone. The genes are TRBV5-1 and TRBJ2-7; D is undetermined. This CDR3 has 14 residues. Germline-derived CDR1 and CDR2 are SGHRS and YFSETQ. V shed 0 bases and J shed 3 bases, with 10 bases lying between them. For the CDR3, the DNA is TGCGCCAGCAGCTTGGCCGTCGGTAACTACGAGCAGTACTTC. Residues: CASSLAVGNYEQYF.

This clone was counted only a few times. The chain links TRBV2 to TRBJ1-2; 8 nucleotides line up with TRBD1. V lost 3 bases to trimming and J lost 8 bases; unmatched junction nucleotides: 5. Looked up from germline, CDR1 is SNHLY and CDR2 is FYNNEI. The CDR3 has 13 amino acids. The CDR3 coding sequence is TGTGCCAGCAGTGAGGGACAGGCGGGGGGCTACACCTTC. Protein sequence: CASSEGQAGGYTF.

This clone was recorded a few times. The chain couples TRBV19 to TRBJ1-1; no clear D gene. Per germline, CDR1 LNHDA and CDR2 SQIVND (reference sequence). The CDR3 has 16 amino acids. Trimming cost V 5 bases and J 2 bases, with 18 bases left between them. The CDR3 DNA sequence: TGTGCCAGTAGTCTCCCCGGGATTGGACGAAACACTGAAGCTTTCTTT. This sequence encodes CASSLPGIGRNTEAFF.

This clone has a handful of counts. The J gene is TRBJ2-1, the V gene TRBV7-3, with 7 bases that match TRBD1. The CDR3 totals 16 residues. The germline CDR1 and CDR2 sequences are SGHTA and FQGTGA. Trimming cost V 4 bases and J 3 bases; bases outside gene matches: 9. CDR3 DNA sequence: TGTGCCAGCAGCTCTACGACAGGGATAATCTACAATGAGCAGTTCTTC. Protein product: CASSSTTGIIYNEQFF.

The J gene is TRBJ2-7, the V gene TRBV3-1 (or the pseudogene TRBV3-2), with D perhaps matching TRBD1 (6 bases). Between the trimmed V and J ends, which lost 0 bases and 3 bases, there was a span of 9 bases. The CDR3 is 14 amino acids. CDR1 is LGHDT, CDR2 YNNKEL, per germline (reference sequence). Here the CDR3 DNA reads TGTGCCAGCAGCCAAGAAGGGGGAAACTACGAGCAGTACTTC. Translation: CASSQEGGNYEQYF.

In DNA form, the CDR3 reads TGTGCCAGCAGCTTATCGGGAAAAGGAAACACCATATATTTT. It codes for CASSLSGKGNTIYF. The chain joins TRBV7-8 to TRBJ1-3; D is unresolved. Germline CDR1 reads SGHVS; CDR2 reads FQNEAQ. The V end lost 2 bases, the J end lost 4 bases, and 9 bases lay between the germline ends. The CDR3 spans 14 residues.

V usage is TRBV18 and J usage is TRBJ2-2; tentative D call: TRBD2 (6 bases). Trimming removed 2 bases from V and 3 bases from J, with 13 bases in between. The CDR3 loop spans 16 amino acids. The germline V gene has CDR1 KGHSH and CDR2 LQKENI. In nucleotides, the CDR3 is TGTGCCAGCTCACCAAGGAGGGGTGAGGACACCGGGGAGCTGTTTTTT. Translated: CASSPRRGEDTGELFF.

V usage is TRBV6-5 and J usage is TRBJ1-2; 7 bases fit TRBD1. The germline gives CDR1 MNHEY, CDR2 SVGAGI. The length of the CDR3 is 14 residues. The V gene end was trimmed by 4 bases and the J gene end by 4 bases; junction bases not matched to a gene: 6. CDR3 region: CASSFTGVGYGYTF. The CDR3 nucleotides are TGTGCCAGCAGTTTTACAGGGGTGGGCTATGGCTACACCTTC.

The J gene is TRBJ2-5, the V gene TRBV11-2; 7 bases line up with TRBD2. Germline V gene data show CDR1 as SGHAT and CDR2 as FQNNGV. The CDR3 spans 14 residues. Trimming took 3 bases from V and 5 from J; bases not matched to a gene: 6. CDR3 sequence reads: CASSFGLDRETQYF. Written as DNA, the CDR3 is TGTGCCAGCAGCTTCGGACTAGACCGGGAGACCCAGTACTTC.